The 23 T cell receptor beta chains presented below share a single source sample, sequenced in a study of blood T cells in healthy people across ages. A J-beta primer mix and a sample-barcoded 5' primer were used in a second PCR of about 7 to 12 cycles. TCRdb reprocessed the 5' RACE reads via MiXCR and lists one record per CDR3 protein. The sample records hundreds of thousands of distinct CDR3 sequences, about a third being singletons. Input material: blood. The receptors here all came from an elderly woman in good health.

This clonotype was counted at least ten times. The CDR3 DNA follows: TGTGCCAGCAGGTCACTAGCGGGGGCGGGGGAGACCCAGTACTTC. Amino acids: CASRSLAGAGETQYF. V is TRBV27 and J is TRBJ2-5, with 11 nucleotides matching TRBD2. CDR3 length equals 15 residues. Germline CDR1 MNHEY, CDR2 SMNVEV (reference sequence). Trimming at V came to 6 bases and at J to 5 bases, leaving 8 bases not matched to a gene.

This clonotype has ten or more counts. V gene TRBV5-1 combines with J gene TRBJ2-1; perhaps TRBD2 as D (5 bases). V was shortened by 4 bases and J by 6 bases, with 8 bases between the two germline ends. Germline V gives CDR1 SGHRS, CDR2 YFSETQ. The CDR3 is 12 amino acids. This CDR3 is CASSPSGNEQFF. The CDR3 bases are TGCGCCAGCAGCCCAAGCGGCAATGAGCAGTTCTTC.

This rearrangement joins TRBV24-1 to TRBJ2-6, with D unclear. CDR1 and CDR2 from the germline V gene are KGHDR and SFDVKD. Deletions cut 5 bases from V and 0 bases from J, with 7 bases between. This CDR3 has 15 amino acids. The CDR3, as DNA: TGTGCCACCAGTGCCCCCAACTCTGGGGCCAACGTCCTGACTTTC. Protein: CATSAPNSGANVLTF.

This clonotype appeared many times. This chain connects TRBV18 to TRBJ2-5, with a possible D match to TRBD2 (5 bases). CDR3 size: 15 residues. The germline CDR1 and CDR2 sequences are KGHSH and LQKENI. Trimming removed 1 base at V and 5 bases at J, with 14 bases between. The CDR3 is CASSPLVEGGETQYF. CDR3 in DNA: TGTGCCAGCTCACCACTCGTTGAGGGCGGGGAGACCCAGTACTTC.

In this sample, this clonotype turned up many times. The chain joins TRBV27 to TRBJ2-7; 7 bases map to TRBD1. V gave up 4 bases and J gave up 3 bases; unmatched junction bases: 9. From germline, CDR1 is MNHEY and CDR2 SMNVEV (reference sequence). The length of the CDR3 is 15 residues. The DNA for the CDR3 is TGTGCCAGCAGTTCGTCCTACGACAGGGTCTACGAGCAGTACTTC. The encoded protein is CASSSSYDRVYEQYF.

In its sample, this clonotype was seen a few times. This chain uses TRBV20-1 with TRBJ1-2; no clear D. Trimming shortened V by 0 bases and J by 3 bases, and 14 bases separated the two germline ends. The CDR3 sequence is 15 residues long. Germline CDR1 is DFQATT and CDR2 is SNEGSKA (reference sequence). The CDR3, as DNA: TGCAGTGCTAGAGAGCCGGTTGGGCTGGACTATGGCTACACCTTC. Its protein is CSAREPVGLDYGYTF.

A word on this clonotype: This may arise from a read error, as a much more abundant clone is one base away. The rearrangement joins TRBV27 to TRBJ2-5; no clear D. The assigned J gene may be wrong: the sequence end matches TRBJ2-7 better. The CDR3 totals 14 residues. Germline V gene data show CDR1 as MNHEY and CDR2 as SMNVEV (reference sequence). The CDR3 DNA is TGTGCCAGCAGTCCAGAACGACAAGCCTACGAGCAGTACTTC. It translates to CASSPERQAYEQYF.

This clonotype was detected ten times or more. This chain joins TRBV9 and TRBJ2-5; 15 bases fit TRBD2. Germline CDR1 is SGDLS and CDR2 is YYNGEE. V was pared by 4 bases and J by 4 bases, with 5 bases of the junction left unmatched. The CDR3 is 16 amino acids. This CDR3 reads CASSSGLAGGLETQYF. CDR3 coding DNA: TGTGCCAGCAGCTCGGGACTAGCGGGGGGATTAGAGACCCAGTACTTC.

Details on this clonotype: Given a much more abundant clone one base away, this may be a read error. V and J are TRBV6-2 or TRBV6-3 and TRBJ2-1; 10 bases are shared with TRBD1. The last part of the DNA fits TRBJ2-7 better; the J call may be wrong. The CDR3 contains 15 residues. CDR1 is MNHEY, CDR2 SVGEGT, per germline. CDR3 coding DNA: TGTGCCAGCAACCTCGACAGGGGGCTCTACAATGAGCAGTACTTC. Translation: CASNLDRGLYNEQYF.

V and J are TRBV20-1 and TRBJ2-5; the match to TRBD2 covers 8 bases. The V gene end was trimmed by 6 bases and the J gene end by 5 bases; junction bases not matched to a gene: 8. The CDR3 is made up of 13 amino acids. Germline CDR1 is DFQATT and CDR2 is SNEGSKA (reference sequence). This chain's CDR3 is CSAGAGGSETQYF. The CDR3 nucleotides are TGCAGTGCCGGGGCGGGGGGCTCGGAGACCCAGTACTTC.

The rearrangement uses TRBV5-6 and TRBJ1-1; 9 bases map to TRBD1. V shed 3 bases and J 1 base; nucleotides not matched to a gene: 7. The CDR3 totals 16 residues. CDR1 and CDR2 from the germline V gene are SGHDT and YYEEEE. The CDR3 nucleotides read TGTGCCAGCAGCTCCGGGACAGGGATGTGGAACACTGAAGCTTTCTTT. Translation: CASSSGTGMWNTEAFF.

The chain employs TRBV12-3 or TRBV12-4 and TRBJ1-5, with D maybe TRBD1 (5 bases). The V end lost 2 bases, the J end lost 0 bases, and 14 bases lay between the germline ends. The CDR3 length is 17 residues. CDR3 in amino acids: CASSLKMAGYSNQPQHF. CDR3 sequence (DNA): TGTGCCAGCAGTTTAAAGATGGCAGGGTATAGCAATCAGCCCCAGCATTTT.

This clonotype was seen ten or more times. The rearrangement joins TRBV4-1 to TRBJ2-7, with 7 bases aligning to TRBD1. Germline-derived CDR1 and CDR2 are MGHRA and YSYEKL. With V trimmed by 0 bases and J by 2 bases, 10 bases remained unmatched. This CDR3 is built from 17 residues. In DNA, the CDR3 is TGCGCCAGCAGCCAAGATTCACCGGGACAGACCACCTACGAGCAGTACTTC. It is translated as CASSQDSPGQTTYEQYF.

This clonotype was observed at least ten times. The chain joins TRBV7-2 to TRBJ2-3, with TRBD1 matching 9 bases. CDR3 length equals 15 residues. V shed 4 bases, J shed 1 base, and the junction held 3 bases outside the gene matches. CDR1 and CDR2 (germline): SGHTA, FQGNSA. The CDR3 DNA follows: TGTGCCAGCAGCTACCGGACAGGGGGCACAGATACGCAGTATTTT. Protein product: CASSYRTGGTDTQYF.

On this clonotype: Lacking the conserved final phenylalanine or tryptophan, this CDR3 likely reflects a read error. Because the CDR3's place on the DNA is in doubt, the DNA is left out and the CDR3 is given as listed by TCRdb. V usage is TRBV6-4 and J usage is TRBJ1-2; TRBD1 is the table's D call, not checked against the DNA. The length of the CDR3 is 12 amino acids, counting both ends. CDR1 and CDR2 from the germline V gene are MRHNA and SNTAGT. The CDR3 is CASSVGVRGLHL.

This clonotype showed up just once. This chain links TRBV18 with TRBJ1-1, with 8 positions matching TRBD1. J lost 3 bases, V lost 4 bases, and 4 bases had no gene match. The CDR3 sequence is 14 residues long. CDR1 is KGHSH and CDR2 is LQKENI in the germline V gene. This chain's CDR3 is CASSRGQADTEAFF. DNA of the CDR3: TGTGCCAGCTCACGGGGACAGGCGGACACTGAAGCTTTCTTT.

This clonotype was recorded many times. The CDR3 reads CASSHSGGRPVQYF. The CDR3, as DNA: TGTGCCAGCAGCCATAGCGGGGGGCGTCCGGTTCAGTACTTC. The gene calls are TRBV7-8 and TRBJ2-7, with 10 bases matching TRBD2. Germline V gene lookup returns CDR1 SGHVS and CDR2 FQNEAQ. There are 14 residues in the CDR3. V shed 5 bases and J 10 bases; nucleotides not matched to a gene: 11.

This clonotype was found many times. J is TRBJ1-5 and V is TRBV20-1, with 7 bases lining up with TRBD1. The CDR3 contains 14 residues. The germline V gene encodes CDR1 DFQATT and CDR2 SNEGSKA (reference sequence). V lost 4 bases, J lost 2 bases, and 5 bases stayed unmatched. The CDR3 protein is CSATTGTGNQPQHF. The CDR3 DNA reads as TGCAGTGCTACAACCGGGACAGGCAATCAGCCCCAGCATTTT.

This clonotype was observed many times. The chain joins TRBV20-1 to TRBJ2-7; D call uncertain. The CDR3 sequence is 13 residues long. CDR1 and CDR2 from the germline V gene are DFQATT and SNEGSKA (reference sequence). The V end was cut by 6 bases, the J end by 1 base, with 13 bases between. This chain's CDR3 is CSARPGYSYEQYF. CDR3 DNA sequence: TGCAGTGCCCGCCCAGGATATTCCTACGAGCAGTACTTC.

This clonotype was found many times. The V call is TRBV7-2, the J call TRBJ2-1, with D perhaps TRBD1 (7 bases). Germline loops: CDR1 SGHTA, CDR2 FQGNSA. CDR3 length: 14 residues. Trimming cost V 5 bases and J 7 bases, with 15 bases left between them. The CDR3 spells CASSRDSSGNEQFF. CDR3 sequence (DNA): TGTGCCAGCAGCCGGGACAGCAGCGGGAATGAGCAGTTCTTC.

The chain uses TRBV6-1 and TRBJ2-1; perhaps TRBD1 as D (7 bases). This CDR3 has 15 residues. With 6 bases removed from V and 9 bases from J, the gap between germline ends came to 21 bases. CDR1 is MNHNS and CDR2 is SASEGT in the germline V gene. The CDR3 sequence: CASSTGQGGLPEQFF. In nucleotides, the CDR3 is TGTGCCAGCAGCACAGGGCAGGGGGGCCTTCCTGAGCAGTTCTTC.

The chain links TRBV30 to TRBJ1-1; weak D call: TRBD1 (5 bases). CDR3 length equals 13 residues. The germline V gene encodes CDR1 GTSNPN and CDR2 SVGIG (reference sequence). The germline V and J ends were trimmed by 3 bases and 4 bases, with 12 bases remaining between them. As DNA, the CDR3 is TGTGCCTGGAGGGGGACTTTAACCACTGAAGCTTTCTTT. Translated, it gives CAWRGTLTTEAFF.

This clonotype has more than one count but fewer than ten. The V gene is TRBV6-1, the J gene TRBJ2-3; no firm D call. There are 15 residues in the CDR3. The V end lost 6 bases, the J end lost 0 bases, and 13 bases lay between the germline ends. CDR1 and CDR2 from the germline V gene are MNHNS and SASEGT. CDR3 residues: CASRSDRASTDTQYF. Here the CDR3 DNA reads TGTGCCAGCAGATCCGATCGTGCTAGCACAGATACGCAGTATTTT.